The 3 T cell receptor beta chains listed next were all sequenced from one sample in a study of blood T cells in healthy people across ages. A second PCR of roughly 7 to 11 cycles used a sample-barcoded 5' primer and a J-beta primer mix. Each CDR3 protein is one row after TCRdb ran MiXCR on the 5' RACE reads. Of about 1,800,000 distinct CDR3 sequences listed, over 25% are singletons. The sample was blood. The receptors derive from a woman aged 25-40 years in good health.

This clonotype was detected ten times or more. The chain links TRBV20-1 to TRBJ2-1, with D possibly TRBD2 on 6 matching bases. The germline gives CDR1 DFQATT, CDR2 SNEGSKA (reference sequence). The CDR3 totals 14 residues. V was cut by 4 bases and J by 0 bases, with 10 bases left in between. CDR3 DNA: TGCAGTGCTATGACTAGGAGCTCCTACAATGAGCAGTTCTTC. This gives the protein CSAMTRSSYNEQFF.

This clonotype was counted between two and nine times. The chain couples TRBV20-1 to TRBJ2-1; 7 positions match TRBD2. CDR1 DFQATT and CDR2 SNEGSKA come from the germline V gene (reference sequence). Trimming at V came to 0 bases and at J to 8 bases, leaving 10 bases not matched to a gene. CDR3 length equals 15 residues. CDR3 loop: CSARDGLVGEDEQFF. The CDR3 nucleotides are TGCAGTGCTAGAGATGGACTAGTGGGAGAGGATGAGCAGTTCTTC.

The chain links TRBV6-5 to TRBJ2-1; D possibly uses TRBD1 or TRBD2 (6 bases each). CDR3 length: 13 amino acids. Trimming removed 0 bases at V and 10 bases at J, with 10 bases between. CDR1 and CDR2 (germline): MNHEY, SVGAGI. The CDR3 loop is CASSYSGAGEQFF. The CDR3 DNA sequence: TGTGCCAGCAGTTACTCGGGGGCGGGAGAGCAGTTCTTC.